These T cell receptor beta chains were read from a single sample in a study of T cell changes during pregnancy in multiple sclerosis. Clones were sequenced by immunoSEQ multiplex PCR, and TCRdb holds only the in-frame ones, with some missing. The sample includes over 70,000 clones, just under 95% of them seen just once. The sample here was peripheral blood, taken in the first trimester of pregnancy. Receptors were obtained from a female donor with multiple sclerosis, enrolled in a pregnancy study. CDR3s include the opening cysteine and the closing phenylalanine or tryptophan. The D gene is left open where the match is weak. Size is stated for part of the rows, as once, few or many counts, or as a class when the clone is expanded.

D: .; size: .; V: TRBV23-1; J: TRBJ2-1; DNA: TGCGCCAGCAGTCAATGGGGGGAGGGGGATGAGCAGTTCTTC; CDR3: CASSQWGEGDEQFF
D: TRBD2; size: .; V: TRBV6-1; J: TRBJ2-3; DNA: TGTGCCAGCAGTGCTACGGGGGGGCAGACCGATACGCAGTATTTT; CDR3: CASSATGGQTDTQYF
D: TRBD1; size: .; V: TRBV30; J: TRBJ1-1; DNA: TGTGCCTGGAGCCCGGGGACAGTGAACACTGAAGCTTTCTTT; CDR3: CAWSPGTVNTEAFF
D: .; size: .; V: TRBV28; J: TRBJ1-6; DNA: TGTGCCAGCAGCCAACCGGAGGGACTTCTCACCTTTAATTCACCCCTCCACTTT; CDR3: CASSQPEGLLTFNSPLHF
D: TRBD2; size: .; V: TRBV11-2; J: TRBJ2-1; DNA: TGTGCCAGCAGCCAACCAAGCGGGGGCTACAATGAGCAGTTCTTC; CDR3: CASSQPSGGYNEQFF
D: TRBD1; size: .; V: TRBV16; J: TRBJ1-1; DNA: TGTGCCAGCAGCCTTCAGGGGGACACTGAAGCTTTCTTT; CDR3: CASSLQGDTEAFF
D: TRBD2; size: .; V: TRBV29-1; J: TRBJ2-6; DNA: TGCAGCGTTGGAGCGGGGGCCGATTCTGGGGCCAACGTCCTGACTTTC; CDR3: CSVGAGADSGANVLTF
D: .; size: .; V: TRBV7-9; J: TRBJ1-4; DNA: TGTGCCAGCAGCCTCCCCCGTACTAATGAAAAACTGTTTTTT; CDR3: CASSLPRTNEKLFF
D: TRBD2; size: .; V: TRBV27; J: TRBJ2-7; DNA: TGTGCCAGCAGACGGACTAGCGGGGGACCCTACGAGCAGTACTTC; CDR3: CASRRTSGGPYEQYF
D: .; size: .; V: TRBV7-3; J: TRBJ2-2; DNA: TGTGCCAGCAGGGTGGGCTCCCACACCGGGGAGCTGTTTTTT; CDR3: CASRVGSHTGELFF
D: TRBD1; size: .; V: TRBV7-8; J: TRBJ2-5; DNA: TGTGCCAGCAGCTTAAAGTTTATAGGGGAGTCAGGGACAGGGCTTCAAGAGACCCAGTACTTC; CDR3: CASSLKFIGESGTGLQETQYF
D: .; size: once; V: TRBV30; J: TRBJ2-2; DNA: TGTGCCTGGAGTCCAGGGTCCACCGGGGAGCTGTTTTTT; CDR3: CAWSPGSTGELFF
D: TRBD2; size: few; V: TRBV30; J: TRBJ2-2; DNA: TGTGCCTGGAGCGGACTAGCGGGGGGAACCGGGGAGCTGTTTTTT; CDR3: CAWSGLAGGTGELFF
D: .; size: .; V: TRBV5-4; J: TRBJ2-5; DNA: TGTGCCAGCAGCTTGGCGAACCTGGGCGAAGAGACCCAGTACTTC; CDR3: CASSLANLGEETQYF
D: .; size: .; V: TRBV2; J: TRBJ1-2; DNA: TGTGCCAGCCTACAGGGAAGGGACTACACCTTC; CDR3: CASLQGRDYTF
D: .; size: .; V: TRBV4-1; J: TRBJ2-1; DNA: TGCGCCAGCAGCCAAGGGGCGGGGGCAGGGTTTATTAGGTTCTTC; CDR3: CASSQGAGAGFIRFF
D: .; size: .; V: TRBV19; J: TRBJ2-5; DNA: TGTGCCAGTAGTCGAGGGGAGACCCAGTACTTC; CDR3: CASSRGETQYF
D: TRBD2; size: .; V: TRBV27; J: TRBJ2-2; DNA: TGTGCCAGCAGTTACCTAGCGGGGGGATCAGCCGGGGAGCTGTTTTTT; CDR3: CASSYLAGGSAGELFF
D: .; size: .; V: TRBV30; J: TRBJ1-3; DNA: TGTGCCTGGAGTGTACTTGACTGGAGCTCTGGAAACACCATATATTTT; CDR3: CAWSVLDWSSGNTIYF